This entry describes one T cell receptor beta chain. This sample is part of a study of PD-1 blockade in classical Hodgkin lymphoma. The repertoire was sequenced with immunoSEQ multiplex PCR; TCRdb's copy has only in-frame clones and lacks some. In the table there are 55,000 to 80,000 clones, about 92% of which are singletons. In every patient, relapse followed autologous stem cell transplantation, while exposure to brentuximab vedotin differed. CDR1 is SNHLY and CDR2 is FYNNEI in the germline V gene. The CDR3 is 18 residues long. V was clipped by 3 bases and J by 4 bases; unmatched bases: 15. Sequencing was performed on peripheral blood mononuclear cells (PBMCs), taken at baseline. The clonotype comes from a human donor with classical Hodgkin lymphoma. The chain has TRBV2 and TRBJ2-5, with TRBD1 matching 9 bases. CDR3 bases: TGTGCCAGCAGTGAGTGGGACCCCTGGGACAGGGTGGTAGAGACCCAGTACTTC. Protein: CASSEWDPWDRVVETQYF. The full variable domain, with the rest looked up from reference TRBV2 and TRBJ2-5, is EPEVTQTPSHQVTQMGQEVILRCVPISNHLYFYWYRQILGQKVEFLVSFYNNEISEKSEIFDDQFSVERPDGSNFTLKIRSTKLEDSAMYFCASSEWDPWDRVVETQYFGPGTRLLVL.